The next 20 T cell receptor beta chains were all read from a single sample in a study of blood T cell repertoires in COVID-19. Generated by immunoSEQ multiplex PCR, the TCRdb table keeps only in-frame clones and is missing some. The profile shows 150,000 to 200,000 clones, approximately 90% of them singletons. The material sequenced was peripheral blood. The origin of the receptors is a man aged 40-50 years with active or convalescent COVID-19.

CDR3 amino acids: CASSPRGLYGYTF. As DNA, the CDR3 is TGTGCCAGCTCCCCCAGGGGGCTCTATGGCTACACCTTC. The V call is TRBV15, the J call TRBJ1-2; TRBD1 matches 8 bases. The V gene end was trimmed by 10 bases and the J gene end by 4 bases; junction bases not matched to a gene: 8. CDR3 length equals 13 residues. CDR1 is LNHNV, CDR2 YYDKDF, per germline (reference sequence).

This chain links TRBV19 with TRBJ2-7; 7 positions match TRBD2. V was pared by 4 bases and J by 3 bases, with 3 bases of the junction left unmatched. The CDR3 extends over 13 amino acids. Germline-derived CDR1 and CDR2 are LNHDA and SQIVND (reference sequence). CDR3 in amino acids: CASSNGLVYEQYF. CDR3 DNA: TGTGCCAGTAGTAACGGACTAGTCTACGAGCAGTACTTC.

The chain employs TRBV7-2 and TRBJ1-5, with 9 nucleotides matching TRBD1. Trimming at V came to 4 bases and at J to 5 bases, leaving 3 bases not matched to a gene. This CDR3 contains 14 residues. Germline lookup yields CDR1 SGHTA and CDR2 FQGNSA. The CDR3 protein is CASSSRTGDQPQHF. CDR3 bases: TGTGCCAGCAGCTCTCGGACAGGGGATCAGCCCCAGCATTTT.

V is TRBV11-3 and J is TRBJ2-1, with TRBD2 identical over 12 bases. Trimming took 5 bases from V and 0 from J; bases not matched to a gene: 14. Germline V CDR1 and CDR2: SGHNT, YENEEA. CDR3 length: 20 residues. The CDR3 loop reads CASSVWPGTSGQSSYNEQFF. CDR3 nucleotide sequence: TGTGCCAGCAGCGTGTGGCCCGGGACTAGCGGGCAAAGCTCCTACAATGAGCAGTTCTTC.

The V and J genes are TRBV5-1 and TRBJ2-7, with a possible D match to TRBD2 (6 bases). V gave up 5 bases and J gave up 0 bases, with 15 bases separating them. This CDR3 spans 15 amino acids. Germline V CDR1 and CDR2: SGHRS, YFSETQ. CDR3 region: CASSPGPGGSYEQYF. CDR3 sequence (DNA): TGCGCCAGCAGTCCGGGACCCGGGGGCTCCTACGAGCAGTACTTC.

CDR3 region: CASSFDRVGEQFF. The CDR3 nucleotides are TGCGCCAGCAGCTTCGACAGGGTCGGAGAGCAGTTCTTC. This chain connects TRBV5-1 to TRBJ2-1; 7 bases line up with TRBD1. The germline CDR1 and CDR2 sequences are SGHRS and YFSETQ. CDR3 length: 13 amino acids. With 2 bases clipped from V and 10 bases from J, the junction kept 6 bases outside the gene matches.

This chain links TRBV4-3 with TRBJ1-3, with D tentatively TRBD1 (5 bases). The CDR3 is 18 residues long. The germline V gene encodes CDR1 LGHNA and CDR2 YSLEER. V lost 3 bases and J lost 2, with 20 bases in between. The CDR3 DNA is TGCGCCAGCAGCCAGTACTCCCCTCCGGGGGAAGCTGGAAACACCATATATTTT. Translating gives CASSQYSPPGEAGNTIYF.

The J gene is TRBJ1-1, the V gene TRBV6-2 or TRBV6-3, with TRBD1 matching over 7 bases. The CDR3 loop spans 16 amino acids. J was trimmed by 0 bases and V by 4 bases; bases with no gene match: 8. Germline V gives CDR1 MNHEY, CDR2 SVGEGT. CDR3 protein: CASSSRGALVNTEAFF. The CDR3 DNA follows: TGTGCCAGCAGTTCCAGGGGGGCCCTTGTGAACACTGAAGCTTTCTTT.

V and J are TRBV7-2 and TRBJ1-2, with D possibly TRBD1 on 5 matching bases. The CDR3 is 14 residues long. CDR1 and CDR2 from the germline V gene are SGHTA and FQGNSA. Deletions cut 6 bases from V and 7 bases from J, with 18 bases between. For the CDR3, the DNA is TGTGCCAGCAGTTGGGGGGGGATTGTCTCTGGCTACACCTTC. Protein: CASSWGGIVSGYTF.

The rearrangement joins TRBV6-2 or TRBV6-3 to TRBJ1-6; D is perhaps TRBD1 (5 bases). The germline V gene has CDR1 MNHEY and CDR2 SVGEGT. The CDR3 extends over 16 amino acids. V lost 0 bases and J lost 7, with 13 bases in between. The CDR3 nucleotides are TGTGCCAGCAGTTACTCGATCGGCAGGGAAAATTCACCCCTCCACTTT. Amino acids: CASSYSIGRENSPLHF.

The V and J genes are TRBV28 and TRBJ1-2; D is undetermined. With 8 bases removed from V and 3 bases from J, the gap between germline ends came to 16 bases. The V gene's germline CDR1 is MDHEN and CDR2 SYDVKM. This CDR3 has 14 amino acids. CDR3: CASGIQPGYYGYTF. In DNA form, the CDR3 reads TGTGCCAGCGGAATACAACCAGGCTACTATGGCTACACCTTC.

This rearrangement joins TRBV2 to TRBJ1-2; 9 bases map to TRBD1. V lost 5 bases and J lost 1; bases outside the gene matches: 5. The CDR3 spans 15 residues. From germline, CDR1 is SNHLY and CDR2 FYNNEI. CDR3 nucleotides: TGTGCCAGCAGTCGGACAGGGGATGGTAACTATGGCTACACCTTC. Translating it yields CASSRTGDGNYGYTF.

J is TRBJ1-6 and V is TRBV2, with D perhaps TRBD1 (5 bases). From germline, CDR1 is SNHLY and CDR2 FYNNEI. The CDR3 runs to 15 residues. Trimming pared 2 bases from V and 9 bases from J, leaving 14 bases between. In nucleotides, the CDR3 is TGTGCCAGCAGTGAATCCCAGGGTCAGGCTTCACCCCTCCACTTT. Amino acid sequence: CASSESQGQASPLHF.

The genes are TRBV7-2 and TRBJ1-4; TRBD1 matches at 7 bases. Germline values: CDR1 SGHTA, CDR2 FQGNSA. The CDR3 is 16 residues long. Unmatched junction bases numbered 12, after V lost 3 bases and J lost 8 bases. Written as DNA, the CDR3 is TGTGCCAGCAGCTTTCTCGGGGTGCAGGGGGGAGAAAAACTGTTTTTT. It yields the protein CASSFLGVQGGEKLFF.

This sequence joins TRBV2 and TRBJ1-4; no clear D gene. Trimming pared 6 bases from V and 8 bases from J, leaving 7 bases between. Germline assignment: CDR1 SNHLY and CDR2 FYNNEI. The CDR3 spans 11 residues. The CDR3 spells CASRGGEKLFF. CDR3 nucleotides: TGTGCCAGCAGAGGAGGAGAAAAACTGTTTTTT.

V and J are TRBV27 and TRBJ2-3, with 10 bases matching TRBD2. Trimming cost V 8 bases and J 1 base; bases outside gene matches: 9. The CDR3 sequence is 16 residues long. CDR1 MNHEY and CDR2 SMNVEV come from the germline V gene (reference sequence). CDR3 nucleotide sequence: TGTGCCAGCGGGTTGTTAGGACTAGCGGGCACAGATACGCAGTATTTT. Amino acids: CASGLLGLAGTDTQYF.

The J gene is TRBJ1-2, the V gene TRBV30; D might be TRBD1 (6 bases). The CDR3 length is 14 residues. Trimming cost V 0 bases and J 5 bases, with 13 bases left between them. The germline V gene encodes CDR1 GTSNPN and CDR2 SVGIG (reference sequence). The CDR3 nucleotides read TGTGCCTGGAGTGTACTTAGAGGGGGATATGGCTACACCTTC. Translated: CAWSVLRGGYGYTF.

CDR3 nucleotide sequence: TGTGCCAGCAGCCAAGGTGCAGGGACCGGGGAGCTGTTTTTT. Translated: CASSQGAGTGELFF. The V gene is TRBV3-1 (or the pseudogene TRBV3-2), the J gene TRBJ2-2; the D gene is possibly TRBD1 (5 bases). Germline V gene sequence: CDR1 LGHDT, CDR2 YNNKEL (reference sequence). With 1 base removed from V and 5 bases from J, the gap between germline ends came to 8 bases. The length of the CDR3 is 14 residues.

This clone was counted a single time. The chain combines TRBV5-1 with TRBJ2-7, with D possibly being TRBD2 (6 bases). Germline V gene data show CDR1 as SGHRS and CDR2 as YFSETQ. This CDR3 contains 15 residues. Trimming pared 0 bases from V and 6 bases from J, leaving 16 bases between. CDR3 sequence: CASSLDTAGGFEQYF. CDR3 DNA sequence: TGCGCCAGCAGCTTGGACACAGCGGGTGGTTTCGAGCAGTACTTC.

The CDR3 region has the DNA TGTGCCAGCAGTTTATTAGAGGGGGCAACTAATGAAAAACTGTTTTTT. This translates into CASSLLEGATNEKLFF. The chain carries TRBV28 and TRBJ1-4, with D perhaps TRBD1 (6 bases). From germline, CDR1 is MDHEN and CDR2 SYDVKM. The CDR3 is 16 amino acids. V lost 1 base and J lost 0, with 9 bases in between. Complete variable domain (other parts from reference TRBV28 and TRBJ1-4): DVKVTQSSRYLVKRTGEKVFLECVQDMDHENMFWYRQDPGLGLRLIYFSYDVKMKEKGDIPEGYSVSREKKERFSLILESASTNQTSMYLCASSLLEGATNEKLFFGSGTQLSVL.